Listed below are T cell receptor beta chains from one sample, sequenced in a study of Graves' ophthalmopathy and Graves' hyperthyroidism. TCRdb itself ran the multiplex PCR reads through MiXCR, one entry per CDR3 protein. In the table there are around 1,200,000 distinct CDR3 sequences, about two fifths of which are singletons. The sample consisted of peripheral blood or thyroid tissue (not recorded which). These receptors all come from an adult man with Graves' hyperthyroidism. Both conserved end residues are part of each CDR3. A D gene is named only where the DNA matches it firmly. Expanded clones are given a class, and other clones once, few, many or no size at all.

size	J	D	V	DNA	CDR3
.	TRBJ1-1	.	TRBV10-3	TGTGCCATCAGTGGGACGGGCGAAACTTTCTTT	CAISGTGETFF
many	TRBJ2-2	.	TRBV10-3	TGTGCCATCAGTGACGCAGGTAACACCGGGGAGCTGTTTTTT	CAISDAGNTGELFF
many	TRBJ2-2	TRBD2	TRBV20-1	TGCAGTGCTAGAGCTAGCGGGAACACCGGGGAGCTGTTTTTT	CSARASGNTGELFF
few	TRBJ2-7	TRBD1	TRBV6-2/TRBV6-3	TGTGCCAGCAACCGGGACAGCGCCTACGAGCAGTACTTC	CASNRDSAYEQYF
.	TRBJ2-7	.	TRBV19	TGTGCCAGTAGCCACCCAACTTTCGACGAGCAGTACTTC	CASSHPTFDEQYF
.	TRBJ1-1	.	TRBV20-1	TGCAGTGCTACCGCAGCCAGCCTGAACACTGAAGCTTTCTTT	CSATAASLNTEAFF
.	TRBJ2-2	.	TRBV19	TGTGCCAGTAGTATTAAAAGGGACACCGGGGAGCTGTTTTTT	CASSIKRDTGELFF
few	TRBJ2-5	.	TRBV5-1	TGCGCCAGCAGCTTGTTGACGGTGCCAGCCCAAGAGACCCAGTACTTC	CASSLLTVPAQETQYF
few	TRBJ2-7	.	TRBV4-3	TGCGCCAGCAGCCAAGAGCGAATAGTAGAATCCGAGCAGTACTTC	CASSQERIVESEQYF
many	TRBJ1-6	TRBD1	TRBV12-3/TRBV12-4	TGTGCCAGCAGAACAGGGGGCACGTCACCCCTCCACTTT	CASRTGGTSPLHF
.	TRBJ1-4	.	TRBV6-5	TGTGCTTCGGGCGGGGAGGTTGGCGAAAAACTGTTTTTT	CASGGEVGEKLFF
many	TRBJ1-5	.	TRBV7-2	TGTGCCAGCAGCTTAGATGGAGGGATTCAGCCCCAGCATTTT	CASSLDGGIQPQHF
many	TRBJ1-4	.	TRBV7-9	TGTGCCAGCACCCCCAGGGGTAGTGAAAAACTGTTTTTT	CASTPRGSEKLFF
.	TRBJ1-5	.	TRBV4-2	TGTGCCAGCAGCCAGCCCGGGACCGGTTTAAATCAGCCCCAGCATTTT	CASSQPGTGLNQPQHF
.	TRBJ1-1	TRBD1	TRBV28	TGTGCCAGCAGTCCCCGGACGGTTCCAGGGGGTTTCTTT	CASSPRTVPGGFF
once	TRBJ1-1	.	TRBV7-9	TGTGCCAGCAGCTGGGCGGCAGGGAACACTGAAGCTTTCTTT	CASSWAAGNTEAFF
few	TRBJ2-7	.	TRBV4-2	TGTGCCAGCAGCCAAGATGGAGATCGGTCCTCCGAGCAGTACTTC	CASSQDGDRSSEQYF
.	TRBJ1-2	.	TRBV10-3	TGTGCCAGCAGTGAGATTGTGGGGATCCGTGGCTACACCTTC	CASSEIVGIRGYTF
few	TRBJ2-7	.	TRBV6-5	TGTGCCAGCAGTTACGTGACAGGTTACCACGAGCAGTACTTC	CASSYVTGYHEQYF
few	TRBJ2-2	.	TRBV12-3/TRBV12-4	TGTGCCAGCAGTTTATTCACTAGACGGGCCGGGGAGCTGTTTTTT	CASSLFTRRAGELFF
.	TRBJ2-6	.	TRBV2	TGTGCCAGCGTTGAAGATCGGACTGGGGCCAACGTCCTGACTTTC	CASVEDRTGANVLTF
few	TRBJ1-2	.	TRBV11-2	TGTGCCAGCAGCTTAGGGGCTTCAGCTAACTATGGCTACACCTTC	CASSLGASANYGYTF
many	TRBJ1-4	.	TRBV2	TGTGCCAGCAGTGAAGCGCGCCAGGGCTACTTAGGTGAAAAACTGTTTTTT	CASSEARQGYLGEKLFF
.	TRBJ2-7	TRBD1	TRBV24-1	TGTGCCACCAGTGACCCGAGGGACAGCTCCTACGAGCAGTACTTC	CATSDPRDSSYEQYF
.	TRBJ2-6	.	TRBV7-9	TGTGCCAGCAGCTCGGCGGGGTCGAACACTGAAGCTTTC	CASSSAGSNTEAF
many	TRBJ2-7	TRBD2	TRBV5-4	TGTGCCAGCAGCTTGTCTAGCGGGAGGGCCGACGAGCAGTACTTC	CASSLSSGRADEQYF
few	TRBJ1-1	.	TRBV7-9	TGTGCCAGCAGCGCCCGCTCCGGGGGAGTCACTGAAGCTTTCTTT	CASSARSGGVTEAFF
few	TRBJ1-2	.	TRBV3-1	TGTGCCAGCAGCCAAGACCGGGCGAGTCACTATGGCTACACCTTC	CASSQDRASHYGYTF
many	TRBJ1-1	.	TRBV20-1	TGCAGTGCTAGGCGGCTGAACACTGAAGCTTTCTTT	CSARRLNTEAFF
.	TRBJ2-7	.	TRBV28	TGTGCCAGCAGCAAACCCGGGAGCGGCACACCCGAGCAGTACTTC	CASSKPGSGTPEQYF
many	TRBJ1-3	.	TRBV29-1	TGCAGCGTTGAAGAGCGTACGGACACCATATATTTT	CSVEERTDTIYF
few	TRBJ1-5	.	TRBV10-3	TGTGCCAGCAGCAGGGAGGGCTATAGCAATCAGCCCCAGCATTTT	CASSREGYSNQPQHF
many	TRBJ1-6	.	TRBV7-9	TGTGCCAGCAGCCACGCCGATTCACCCCTCCACTTT	CASSHADSPLHF
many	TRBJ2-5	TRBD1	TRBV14	TGTGCCAGCGGGACAGGACGACAGCTGGAGACCCAGTACTTC	CASGTGRQLETQYF
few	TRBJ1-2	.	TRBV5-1	TGCGCCAGCAGCTTGACGGCTTGGTCTGGCTACACCTTC	CASSLTAWSGYTF
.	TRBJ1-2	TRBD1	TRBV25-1	TGTGCCAGCGTGGACAGGGACAGGGAAGTCTATGGCTACACCTTC	CASVDRDREVYGYTF
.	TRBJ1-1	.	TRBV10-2	TGCGCCAGCAGTGAGCCGGGACAATTGAACACTGAAGCTTTCTTT	CASSEPGQLNTEAFF
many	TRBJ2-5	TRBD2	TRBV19	TGTGCCAGTAGTATGGGCGGGGGGGCCCAAGAGACCCAGTACTTC	CASSMGGGAQETQYF
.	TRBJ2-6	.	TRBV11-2	TGTGCCAGCAGCTCCCAACTAAGCTCTGGGGCCAACGTCCTGACTTTC	CASSSQLSSGANVLTF
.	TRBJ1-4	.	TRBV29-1	TGCAGCGGTTCCCCTACAGGGTTCGATGAAAAACTGTTTTTT	CSGSPTGFDEKLFF
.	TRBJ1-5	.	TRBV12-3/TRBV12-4	TGTGCCAGCAGTTATGCGGGACGGGACGGGGGGCCCCAGCATTTT	CASSYAGRDGGPQHF
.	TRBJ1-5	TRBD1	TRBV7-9	TGTGCCAGCAGCTCATCCACCGGGACAGGGGGTCAGCCCCAGCATTTT	CASSSSTGTGGQPQHF
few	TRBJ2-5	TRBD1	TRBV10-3	TGTGCCATCAGTGATTGGGACAGCGTAGGGACCCAGTACTTC	CAISDWDSVGTQYF
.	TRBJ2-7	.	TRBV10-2	TGCGCCAGCATTGACACGTTGAGCTCCTACGAGCAGTACTTC	CASIDTLSSYEQYF
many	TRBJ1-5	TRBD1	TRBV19	TGTGCCAGTAGTCCGGGACAGGCTTGGTATCAGCCCCAGCATTTT	CASSPGQAWYQPQHF
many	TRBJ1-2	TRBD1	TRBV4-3	TGCGCCAGCAGCCCGTGGACAGGGGCAGGCTACACCTTC	CASSPWTGAGYTF
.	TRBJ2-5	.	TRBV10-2	TGTGCCAGCAGTTTGTCAGGGGCGGGAGCCCATAATGGGATCCAGTACTTC	CASSLSGAGAHNGIQYF
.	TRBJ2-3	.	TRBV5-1	TGCGCCAGCCGTTATCCGACCTCAGATACGCAGTATTTT	CASRYPTSDTQYF
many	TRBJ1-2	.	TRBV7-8	TGTGCCAGCAGCCCCGGTGGATCTTATGGCTACACCTTC	CASSPGGSYGYTF
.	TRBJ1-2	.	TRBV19	TGTGCCAGTGGGAGAGGAGGGGTTAAGGCTGTCTACACCTTC	CASGRGGVKAVYTF
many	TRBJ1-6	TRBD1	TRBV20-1	TGCAGTGCTAGAAGGAGCGGGACAGGGCCAAATTCACCCCTCCACTTT	CSARRSGTGPNSPLHF
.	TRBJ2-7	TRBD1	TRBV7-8	TGTGCCAGCAGGTCTGGGACAGGGATAGATTACTACGAGCAGTACTTC	CASRSGTGIDYYEQYF
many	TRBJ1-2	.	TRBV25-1	TGTGCCAGCAGTGATCAGACGAGAAATTCCGGCTACACCTTC	CASSDQTRNSGYTF
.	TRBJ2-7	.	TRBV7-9	TGTGCCAGCAGCTTTGCCGGGAAAAAGCCCGAGCAGTACTTC	CASSFAGKKPEQYF
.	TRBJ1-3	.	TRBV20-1	TGCAGTGCTAGCAGAGGGGGGGACACCATATATTTT	CSASRGGDTIYF
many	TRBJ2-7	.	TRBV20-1	TGCAGTGCCCCTACGGCTGGTCTGTACGAGCAGTACTTC	CSAPTAGLYEQYF
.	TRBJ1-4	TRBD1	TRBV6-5	TGTGCCAGCAGGGGACAGGGGGATGAAAAACTGTTTTTT	CASRGQGDEKLFF